Below are 14 T cell receptor beta chains sequenced from a single sample in a study of blood T cell repertoires in COVID-19. TCRdb's copy holds only in-frame clones and misses some; the assay was immunoSEQ multiplex PCR. The profile covers 300,000 to 450,000 clones, with 75% to 90% appearing a single time and roughly 0.99% taken by the ten largest. Sequenced: PBMCs or T cells enriched from blood (not recorded which). All receptors derive from a young man who had recovered from COVID-19.

With regard to this clone: Mismatch with germline at one junction end may stem from a read error. The chain employs TRBV3-1 (or the pseudogene TRBV3-2) and TRBJ1-2, with 8 bases aligning to TRBD1. The CDR3 extends over 14 amino acids. Germline CDR1 LGHDT, CDR2 YNNKEL (reference sequence). The CDR3 DNA sequence: TGTGCCAGTAGCCCCCACAGGGGGAACTATGGCTACACCTTC. Its translation: CASSPHRGNYGYTF.

This CDR3 is CASSMTRGGRTNSPLHF. CDR3 DNA: TGCGCCAGCAGCATGACCAGAGGGGGACGAACCAATTCACCCCTCCACTTT. This rearrangement joins TRBV5-1 to TRBJ1-6, with a possible D match to TRBD1 (6 bases). The CDR3 has 17 residues. Looked up from germline, CDR1 is SGHRS and CDR2 is YFSETQ. Trimming pared 4 bases from V and 7 bases from J, leaving 21 bases between.

CDR3 sequence: CAWSGLEGSNQPQHF. CDR3 bases: TGTGCCTGGAGCGGTTTGGAGGGGAGCAATCAGCCCCAGCATTTT. The chain joins TRBV30 to TRBJ1-5; perhaps TRBD1 as D (5 bases). Germline CDR1 is GTSNPN and CDR2 is SVGIG (reference sequence). This CDR3 is 15 amino acids long. The V end was cut by 3 bases, the J end by 1 base, with 13 bases between.

The chain combines TRBV5-1 with TRBJ2-3, with a weak D call TRBD2 (5 bases). Germline CDR1 SGHRS, CDR2 YFSETQ. The length of the CDR3 is 15 residues. V lost 2 bases and J 0 bases, leaving 10 bases between the germline ends. The CDR3 spells CASSFLRASTDTQYF. DNA for the CDR3: TGCGCCAGCAGCTTCCTGAGGGCTAGCACAGATACGCAGTATTTT.

CDR3 nucleotide sequence: TGCAGCGTTGGACAGGGGGCTGAAAGTGGCTACACCTTC. It is translated as CSVGQGAESGYTF. The chain combines TRBV29-1 with TRBJ1-2; 10 bases line up with TRBD1. Germline V gene sequence: CDR1 SQVTM, CDR2 ANQGSEA. The trim removed 4 bases at V and 7 bases at J, leaving 6 bases unmatched. This CDR3 is 13 amino acids long.

The rearrangement links TRBV4-2 to TRBJ1-6; 9 nucleotides align to TRBD1. CDR3 length: 16 amino acids. V was pared by 1 base and J by 8 bases, with 6 bases of the junction left unmatched. CDR1 LGHNA and CDR2 YNFKEQ come from the germline V gene. The CDR3 DNA reads TGTGCCAGCAGCCAAGTAGGGACAGGGCAGGATTCACCCCTCCACTTT. It is translated as CASSQVGTGQDSPLHF.

This clone was detected a few times. The V call is TRBV28, the J call TRBJ1-5, with a tentative D call TRBD1 (6 bases). The germline V gene encodes CDR1 MDHEN and CDR2 SYDVKM. The CDR3 runs 13 residues. The DNA of the CDR3 is TGTGTTCCCCACAGGGATAGCAATCAGCCCCAGCATTTT. Translating gives CVPHRDSNQPQHF.

V is TRBV9 and J is TRBJ2-1; tentative D call: TRBD1 (5 bases). Trimming took off 2 bases at V and 8 bases at J, with 17 bases between the two ends. Per germline, CDR1 SGDLS and CDR2 YYNGEE. The CDR3 is 15 amino acids. Here the CDR3 reads CASSVTVQVSDEQFF. CDR3 coding DNA: TGTGCCAGCAGCGTGACAGTTCAGGTGTCTGATGAGCAGTTCTTC.

This sequence joins TRBV9 and TRBJ2-1; D may be TRBD2 (6 bases). Germline V CDR1 and CDR2: SGDLS, YYNGEE. Trimming stripped 3 bases from V and 1 base from J, with 11 bases between. The CDR3 covers 15 residues. The CDR3 DNA reads as TGTGCCAGCAGCGCCTTGACTAGTTCCTACAATGAGCAGTTCTTC. It specifies CASSALTSSYNEQFF.

The chain links TRBV6-7 to TRBJ1-5, with TRBD1 identical over 9 bases. TRBV6-7 is an ORF; its function is uncertain. The V segment lost 0 bases and the J segment 2 bases; nucleotides outside the gene matches: 8. There are 18 residues in the CDR3. The CDR3 loop reads CASSYSTDRGRGNQPQHF. Here the CDR3 DNA reads TGTGCCAGCAGTTACTCGACAGACAGGGGGAGGGGCAATCAGCCCCAGCATTTT.

The rearrangement links TRBV4-1 to TRBJ2-3, with a tentative D call TRBD1 (5 bases). Germline CDR1 is MGHRA and CDR2 is YSYEKL. Trimming removed 0 bases at V and 0 bases at J, with 10 bases between. CDR3 length: 16 amino acids. Here the CDR3 reads CASSQETAPSTDTQYF. The DNA of the CDR3 is TGCGCCAGCAGCCAAGAGACAGCTCCTAGCACAGATACGCAGTATTTT.

This clone was detected a few times. The V gene is TRBV7-9, the J gene TRBJ1-1, with 8 bases aligning to TRBD1. Germline-derived CDR1 and CDR2 are SEHNR and FQNEAQ (reference sequence). CDR3 length: 17 amino acids. V trimming: 2 bases; J trimming: 3 bases; junction bases outside the gene matches: 11. The CDR3 nucleotides are TGTGCCAGCAGCTTAAGCCCTTCGACAGGGGTGGACACTGAAGCTTTCTTT. Protein product: CASSLSPSTGVDTEAFF. Full variable domain (missing parts from reference TRBV7-9 and TRBJ1-1): DTGVSQNPRHKITKRGQNVTFRCDPISEHNRLYWYRQTLGQGPEFLTYFQNEAQLEKSRLLSDRFSAERPKGSFSTLEIQRTEQGDSAMYLCASSLSPSTGVDTEAFFGQGTRLTVV.

The chain uses TRBV6-5 and TRBJ2-7; D remains ambiguous. The CDR3 is made up of 14 amino acids. Trimming stripped 0 bases from V and 6 bases from J, with 12 bases between. Germline loops: CDR1 MNHEY, CDR2 SVGAGI. The CDR3 sequence: CASSYSRTTFEQYF. The CDR3 DNA follows: TGTGCCAGCAGTTACTCGAGAACTACGTTCGAGCAGTACTTC.

The chain is built from TRBV20-1 and TRBJ1-5; D ambiguous. Trimming took 3 bases from V and 7 from J, leaving 13 bases between them. The CDR3 sequence is 13 residues long. In germline, CDR1 is DFQATT, CDR2 SNEGSKA (reference sequence). CDR3 coding DNA: TGCAGTGCTAGTTCCATGACACGGCAGCCCCAGCATTTT. Protein sequence: CSASSMTRQPQHF.